These 26 T cell receptor beta chains originate from one sample sequenced in a study of Tregs in tolerant kidney transplant recipients. The protocol was immunoSEQ multiplex PCR, while the TCRdb copy is restricted to in-frame clones and leaves out a portion. The sample holds 5,000 to 6,500 clones; nearly 90% are singletons and the top ten take around 3.5%. These receptors have no known antigen. Sequenced material: Tregs from blood cultured with allogeneic cells, taken before the transplant. These TCRs come from a human patient who received a combined kidney and bone marrow transplant.

The chain has TRBV10-1 and TRBJ1-1; weak D call: TRBD1 (5 bases). There are 13 residues in the CDR3. V was cut by 5 bases and J by 5 bases, with 12 bases left in between. Per the germline V gene, CDR1 is WNHNN and CDR2 is SYGVQD (reference sequence). DNA of the CDR3: TGCGCCAGCAGTCATACTGGGGGGACTGAAGCTTTCTTT. Protein sequence: CASSHTGGTEAFF.

The genes are TRBV18 and TRBJ2-3, with TRBD2 identical over 12 bases. The CDR3 has 16 amino acids. Germline V gene sequence: CDR1 KGHSH, CDR2 LQKENI. V lost 3 bases and J lost 3; bases outside the gene matches: 4. Written as DNA, the CDR3 is TGTGCCAGCTCACCCCTAGCGGGGGGGGAGACAGATACGCAGTATTTT. This gives the protein CASSPLAGGETDTQYF.

The rearrangement links TRBV11-2 to TRBJ2-7, with D possibly TRBD2 on 6 matching bases. CDR1 SGHAT and CDR2 FQNNGV come from the germline V gene. With 7 bases removed from V and 5 bases from J, the gap between germline ends came to 18 bases. The CDR3 consists of 14 residues. The CDR3 loop reads CASMVGLASDEQYF. The DNA of the CDR3 is TGTGCCAGCATGGTAGGGCTAGCGAGCGACGAGCAGTACTTC.

The chain joins TRBV5-1 to TRBJ1-1; a possible D gene is TRBD1 (5 bases). This CDR3 has 13 amino acids. V was shortened by 4 bases and J by 7 bases, with 14 bases between the two germline ends. The germline V gene has CDR1 SGHRS and CDR2 YFSETQ. The CDR3 bases are TGCGCCAGCAGCGGCACGCTGGGGGGTGAAGCTTTCTTT. The encoded protein is CASSGTLGGEAFF.

The rearrangement links TRBV19 to TRBJ1-4; D remains unclear. CDR1 is LNHDA and CDR2 is SQIVND in the germline V gene (reference sequence). The CDR3 runs 14 residues. V shed 7 bases and J shed 8 bases, with 17 bases lying between them. This chain's CDR3 is CASKSLTGKEKLFF. In DNA, the CDR3 is TGTGCCAGTAAATCCCTGACCGGGAAGGAAAAACTGTTTTTT.

The chain joins TRBV18 to TRBJ2-3; D unclear. Per germline, CDR1 KGHSH and CDR2 LQKENI. V was pared by 6 bases and J by 2 bases, with 3 bases between. This CDR3 is 11 amino acids long. CDR3 amino acids: CASSPTDTQYF. DNA for the CDR3: TGTGCCAGCTCCCCCACAGATACGCAGTATTTT.

The chain recombines TRBV11-2 with TRBJ2-7, with 7 bases fitting TRBD2. Trimming at V came to 5 bases and at J to 4 bases, leaving 14 bases not matched to a gene. The CDR3 totals 16 residues. CDR1 is SGHAT and CDR2 is FQNNGV in the germline V gene. Written as DNA, the CDR3 is TGTGCCAGCAGCCACTCCGATCTAGCGGTTGGTTACGAGCAGTACTTC. Its protein is CASSHSDLAVGYEQYF.

The chain employs TRBV30 and TRBJ2-3; D remains ambiguous. V was shortened by 4 bases and J by 1 base, with 9 bases between the two germline ends. This CDR3 is built from 13 residues. CDR1 and CDR2 from the germline V gene are GTSNPN and SVGIG (reference sequence). CDR3 DNA sequence: TGTGCCTGGAATGCTGGGGGCACAGATACGCAGTATTTT. Its protein is CAWNAGGTDTQYF.

This sequence joins TRBV19 and TRBJ2-2; tentatively, D is TRBD2 (6 bases). CDR1 LNHDA and CDR2 SQIVND come from the germline V gene (reference sequence). Trimming left V 7 bases short and J 4 bases short, with 13 bases between. The CDR3 contains 14 residues. The CDR3, as DNA: TGTGCCAGTATTCCCGGGGGTCTCACCGGGGAGCTGTTTTTT. It is translated as CASIPGGLTGELFF.

The genes are TRBV14 and TRBJ1-5, with D hard to call. Per the germline V gene, CDR1 is SGHDN and CDR2 is FVKESK. Trimming removed 4 bases from V and 11 bases from J, with 15 bases in between. There are 13 residues in the CDR3. The CDR3 reads CASSRSLVSAQHF. The CDR3 DNA follows: TGTGCCAGCAGCCGATCTCTGGTATCAGCCCAGCATTTT.

V and J are TRBV6-1 and TRBJ2-5; 8 bases are shared with TRBD2. This CDR3 is 15 amino acids long. After removal of 7 bases from V and 5 bases from J, the junction contained 12 bases not matched to a gene. Per germline, CDR1 MNHNS and CDR2 SASEGT. CDR3 in amino acids: CASINGGALGETQYF. The DNA of the CDR3 is TGTGCCAGCATTAACGGGGGGGCCCTCGGGGAGACCCAGTACTTC.

The chain joins TRBV30 to TRBJ2-7; the match to TRBD2 covers 10 bases. After removal of 2 bases from V and 2 bases from J, the junction contained 3 bases not matched to a gene. Germline V lookup: CDR1 GTSNPN, CDR2 SVGIG (reference sequence). The CDR3 is 14 amino acids. The CDR3 nucleotides read TGTGCCTGGAGTCGGCTAGCGGGGGCCTACGAGCAGTACTTC. This gives the protein CAWSRLAGAYEQYF.

This chain links TRBV9 with TRBJ1-6; D may be TRBD1 (6 bases). CDR1 and CDR2 from the germline V gene are SGDLS and YYNGEE. The CDR3 runs 15 residues. Trimming took off 0 bases at V and 9 bases at J, with 13 bases between the two ends. DNA for the CDR3: TGTGCCAGCAGCGTAGGTGGGGGGCTCGGTTCACCCCTCCACTTT. It codes for CASSVGGGLGSPLHF.

The CDR3: CASSEGRATDTQYF. The CDR3, as DNA: TGTGCCAGCAGTGAAGGGAGGGCCACAGATACGCAGTATTTT. The J gene is TRBJ2-3, the V gene TRBV6-1; maybe TRBD2 (6 bases). CDR1 and CDR2 (germline): MNHNS, SASEGT. Trimming stripped 1 base from V and 2 bases from J, with 7 bases between. The CDR3 is made up of 14 amino acids.

The rearrangement uses TRBV14 and TRBJ2-3, with D uncertain. V shed 4 bases and J shed 2 bases, with 7 bases lying between them. The CDR3 is 13 amino acids. Germline loops: CDR1 SGHDN, CDR2 FVKESK. As DNA, the CDR3 is TGTGCCAGCAGCCCAGAATACACAGATACGCAGTATTTT. Its translation: CASSPEYTDTQYF.

The gene calls are TRBV14 and TRBJ1-2, with 9 nucleotides matching TRBD1. The CDR3 has 18 amino acids. Trimming cost V 4 bases and J 4 bases; bases outside gene matches: 16. The germline V gene encodes CDR1 SGHDN and CDR2 FVKESK. CDR3 loop: CASSPEGTGFVAGYGYTF. The CDR3 DNA reads TGTGCCAGCAGCCCTGAGGGGACAGGGTTCGTCGCCGGCTATGGCTACACCTTC.

The chain combines TRBV7-2 with TRBJ1-1; TRBD1 matches 7 bases. The germline CDR1 and CDR2 sequences are SGHTA and FQGNSA. With 5 bases clipped from V and 4 bases from J, the junction kept 7 bases outside the gene matches. The CDR3 length is 14 residues. The CDR3 here is CASSATGAGTEAFF. For the CDR3, the DNA is TGTGCCAGCAGCGCCACAGGGGCGGGCACTGAAGCTTTCTTT.

This chain joins TRBV4-1 and TRBJ1-4; D remains ambiguous. V was trimmed by 0 bases and J by 14 bases, leaving 13 bases between them. This CDR3 is built from 13 residues. Germline V gives CDR1 MGHRA, CDR2 YSYEKL. The CDR3 bases are TGCGCCAGCAGCCAAGAGGGAGGGCGAAGCCTGTTTTTT. Amino acids: CASSQEGGRSLFF.

This chain joins TRBV7-2 and TRBJ1-1; 8 bases fit TRBD1. The V segment lost 4 bases and the J segment 3 bases; nucleotides outside the gene matches: 4. The germline gives CDR1 SGHTA, CDR2 FQGNSA. This CDR3 contains 14 residues. The CDR3 here is CASSSTGADTEAFF. The CDR3 coding sequence is TGTGCCAGCAGCTCGACAGGGGCGGACACTGAAGCTTTCTTT.

The chain's CDR3 is CATSRERGREQYF. CDR3 sequence (DNA): TGTGCCACCAGCAGGGAACGGGGGAGGGAGCAGTACTTC. The rearrangement joins TRBV15 to TRBJ2-7; weak D call: TRBD2 (6 bases). With 3 bases removed from V and 7 bases from J, the gap between germline ends came to 13 bases. Germline lookup yields CDR1 LNHNV and CDR2 YYDKDF (reference sequence). The length of the CDR3 is 13 residues.

The chain links TRBV6-6 to TRBJ2-7; TRBD1 aligns across 7 bases. The CDR3 totals 14 residues. Germline CDR1 reads MNHNY; CDR2 reads SVGAGI (reference sequence). V shed 6 bases, J shed 5 bases, and the junction held 10 bases outside the gene matches. The CDR3 region is CASSTLVDRDEQYF. The CDR3 bases are TGTGCCAGCAGCACCCTAGTAGACAGGGACGAGCAGTACTTC.

The chain recombines TRBV7-9 with TRBJ2-1; 7 bases are shared with TRBD2. CDR1 is SEHNR and CDR2 is FQNEAQ in the germline V gene (reference sequence). V dropped 11 bases and J dropped 7; count of bases not matched to a gene: 14. The CDR3 spans 14 residues. The CDR3 here is CAVSPGTKSNEQFF. DNA for the CDR3: TGTGCCGTCTCACCCGGGACTAAGTCGAATGAGCAGTTCTTC.

The table lists this clone with a count of one. This chain uses TRBV5-1 with TRBJ2-3; TRBD2 matches at 13 bases. Per the germline V gene, CDR1 is SGHRS and CDR2 is YFSETQ. The junction had 6 bases not matched to a gene; V was cut back by 4 bases and J by 1 base. The CDR3 runs 17 residues. The CDR3 loop is CASSLPTSGGGTDTQYF. The CDR3 bases are TGCGCCAGCAGCCTGCCCACTAGCGGGGGGGGCACAGATACGCAGTATTTT.

The chain has TRBV28 and TRBJ1-2, with a tentative D call TRBD1 (5 bases). Germline CDR1 MDHEN, CDR2 SYDVKM. This CDR3 spans 12 amino acids. V lost 4 bases, J lost 7 bases, and 10 bases lay in between. CDR3 sequence reads: CASSSQGGGYTF. The CDR3 bases are TGTGCCAGCAGTTCGCAGGGTGGTGGCTACACCTTC.

This chain uses TRBV30 with TRBJ2-7; 8 bases line up with TRBD1. The J segment lost 1 base and the V segment lost 3 bases, leaving 8 bases of the junction unmatched. The germline gives CDR1 GTSNPN, CDR2 SVGIG (reference sequence). CDR3 length: 15 amino acids. The DNA of the CDR3 is TGTGCCTGGAGCCCCTTCCGACAGGGGTCCTACGAGCAGTACTTC. Its protein product is CAWSPFRQGSYEQYF.

The chain employs TRBV21-1 and TRBJ2-2. TRBV21-1 is a pseudogene segment. CDR3 length: 16 residues. The CDR3 region has the DNA TGTGCCAGCAGCAAAGTCCGGGGGCCGAACACCGGGGAGCTGTTTTTT. This gives the protein CASSKVRGPNTGELFF.